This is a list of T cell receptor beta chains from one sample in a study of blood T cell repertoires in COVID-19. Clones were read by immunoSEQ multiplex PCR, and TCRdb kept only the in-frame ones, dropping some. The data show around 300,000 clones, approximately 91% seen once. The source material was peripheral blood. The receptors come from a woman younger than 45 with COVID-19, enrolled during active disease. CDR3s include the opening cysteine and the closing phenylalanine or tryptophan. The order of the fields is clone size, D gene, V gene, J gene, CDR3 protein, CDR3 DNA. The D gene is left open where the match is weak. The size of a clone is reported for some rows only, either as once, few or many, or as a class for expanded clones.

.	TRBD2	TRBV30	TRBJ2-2	CAWSVLRTWTSRNTGELFF	TGTGCCTGGAGTGTACTAAGGACCTGGACTAGCAGGAACACCGGGGAGCTGTTTTTT
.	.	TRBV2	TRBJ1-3	CASSEQGLGSGNTIYF	TGTGCCAGCAGTGAACAGGGTTTAGGGTCCGGAAACACCATATATTTT
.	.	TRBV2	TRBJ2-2	CASSGSAGELFF	TGTGCCAGCAGCGGGAGCGCCGGGGAGCTGTTTTTT
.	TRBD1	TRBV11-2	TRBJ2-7	CASSPGQGAFEQYF	TGTGCCAGCAGCCCCGGACAGGGGGCCTTCGAGCAGTACTTC
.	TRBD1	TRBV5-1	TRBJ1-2	CASSSGQGRYGYTF	TGCGCCAGCAGTTCTGGACAGGGGAGGTATGGCTACACCTTC
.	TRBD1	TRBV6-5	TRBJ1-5	CASSVGQDSNQPQHF	TGTGCCAGCAGCGTTGGACAGGATAGCAATCAGCCCCAGCATTTT
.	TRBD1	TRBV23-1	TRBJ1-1	CASSQSKKGANTEAFF	TGCGCCAGCAGTCAATCCAAAAAGGGGGCAAACACTGAAGCTTTCTTT
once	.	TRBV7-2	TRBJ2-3	CASSLEGLATDTQYF	TGTGCCAGCAGCTTAGAAGGCCTAGCGACGGATACGCAGTATTTT
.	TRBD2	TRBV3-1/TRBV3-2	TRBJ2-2	CASSGTISGELFF	TGTGCCAGCAGTGGGACTATTTCCGGGGAGCTGTTTTTT
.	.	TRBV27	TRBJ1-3	CASSLSAATGRPGNTIYF	TGTGCCAGCAGTTTATCTGCCGCAACGGGGAGGCCTGGAAACACCATATATTTT
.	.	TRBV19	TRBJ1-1	CASSVTGTNTEAFF	TGTGCCAGTAGTGTTACAGGGACGAACACTGAAGCTTTCTTT
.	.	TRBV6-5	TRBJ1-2	CASGRGNDGYTF	TGTGCCAGCGGTCGGGGGAACGATGGCTACACCTTC
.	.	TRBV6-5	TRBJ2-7	CASRPSFRNAYEQYF	TGTGCCAGCAGACCATCCTTCAGGAACGCCTACGAGCAGTACTTC
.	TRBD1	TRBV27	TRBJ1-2	CASSYGQGDYGYTF	TGTGCCAGCAGTTACGGGCAGGGGGACTATGGCTACACCTTC
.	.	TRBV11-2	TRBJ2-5	CASSLDSHQETQYF	TGTGCCAGCAGCTTAGATAGTCATCAAGAGACCCAGTACTTC
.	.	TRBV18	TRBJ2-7	CASSPVQMPYEQYF	TGTGCCAGCTCACCAGTTCAGATGCCCTACGAGCAGTACTTC
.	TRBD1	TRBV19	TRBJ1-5	CASSRDRDQPQHF	TGTGCCAGTAGTAGGGACAGGGATCAGCCCCAGCATTTT
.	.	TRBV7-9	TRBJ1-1	CASSLVGTMNTEAFF	TGTGCCAGCAGCTTAGTCGGGACTATGAACACTGAAGCTTTCTTT
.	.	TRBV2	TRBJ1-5	CASSAQGQPQHF	TGTGCCAGCAGTGCACAGGGACAGCCCCAGCATTTT
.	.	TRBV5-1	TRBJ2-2	CASSYTGLDTGELFF	TGCGCCAGCAGCTACACAGGTCTGGACACCGGGGAGCTGTTTTTT
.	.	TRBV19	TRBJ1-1	CASRVQTDQNTEAFF	TGTGCCAGTAGGGTCCAGACAGATCAGAACACTGAAGCTTTCTTT
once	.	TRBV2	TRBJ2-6	CASSLQNPGANVLTF	TGTGCCAGCAGCCTGCAGAACCCTGGGGCCAACGTCCTGACTTTC
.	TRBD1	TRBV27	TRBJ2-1	CASSRTGQGYNEQFF	TGTGCCAGCAGCCGAACGGGACAGGGGTACAATGAGCAGTTCTTC
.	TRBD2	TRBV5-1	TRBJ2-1	CASSLGLAGGQNEQFF	TGCGCCAGCAGCTTGGGACTAGCGGGAGGACAGAATGAGCAGTTCTTC